A single sample is the source of the 16 T cell receptor beta chains below, sequenced in a study of OX40 agonist ivuxolimab in advanced cancers. Produced via immunoSEQ multiplex PCR; TCRdb's table is partial and in-frame only. Here the sample spans 60,000 or so clones, 88% being singletons. The specimen was CD4+ or CD8+ T cells sorted from blood, collected in a trial of the OX40 agonist ivuxolimab. These receptors came from an adult with an advanced solid tumor such as melanoma, head and neck, liver or kidney cancer.

Judged by abundance, this clone is medium-sized. This sequence joins TRBV28 and TRBJ1-3; perhaps TRBD1 as D (5 bases). Trimming cost V 6 bases and J 0 bases, with 12 bases left between them. Germline loops: CDR1 MDHEN, CDR2 SYDVKM. There are 15 residues in the CDR3. The CDR3 DNA reads as TGTGCCAGCAGGGGCGAGGGGTTCTCTGGAAACACCATATATTTT. Its protein is CASRGEGFSGNTIYF.

The J gene is TRBJ2-3, the V gene TRBV7-6; 7 nucleotides line up with TRBD1. CDR3 length: 16 residues. Germline-derived CDR1 and CDR2 are SGHVS and FNYEAQ. J was trimmed by 0 bases and V by 4 bases; bases with no gene match: 7. The CDR3 DNA is TGTGCCAGCAGCTCCTACCGGACAGGAAGCACAGATACGCAGTATTTT. Protein: CASSSYRTGSTDTQYF.

J is TRBJ2-3 and V is TRBV9, with 10 bases matching TRBD2. The CDR3 contains 15 residues. The germline V gene has CDR1 SGDLS and CDR2 YYNGEE. Unmatched junction bases numbered 3, after V lost 2 bases and J lost 3 bases. The CDR3 DNA is TGTGCCAGCAGCGTGGCTAGCGGGAGAACAGATACGCAGTATTTT. It translates to CASSVASGRTDTQYF. Full variable domain (outside the CDR3, taken from reference TRBV9 and TRBJ2-3): DSGVTQTPKHLITATGQRVTLRCSPRSGDLSVYWYQQSLDQGLQFLIQYYNGEERAKGNILERFSAQQFPDLHSELNLSSLELGDSALYFCASSVASGRTDTQYFGPGTRLTVL.

The chain combines TRBV5-1 with TRBJ1-2, with a tentative D call TRBD1 (6 bases). Trimming shortened V by 1 base and J by 3 bases, and 10 bases separated the two germline ends. This CDR3 is 14 amino acids long. CDR1 is SGHRS, CDR2 YFSETQ, per germline. CDR3 nucleotide sequence: TGCGCCAGCAGCTTGACAGGGTTTGACTATGGCTACACCTTC. Translated, it gives CASSLTGFDYGYTF.

The rearrangement uses TRBV5-8 and TRBJ2-1; D may be TRBD2 (6 bases). The V gene lost 1 base and the J gene lost 5 bases, with 7 bases spanning the gap. The CDR3 is made up of 13 amino acids. Germline V CDR1 and CDR2: SGHTS, YDEGEE. The CDR3 spells CASSLWGDNEQFF. CDR3 coding DNA: TGTGCCAGCAGCTTGTGGGGGGACAATGAGCAGTTCTTC.

V and J are TRBV6-5 and TRBJ1-6; D is unresolved. Trimming removed 2 bases from V and 7 bases from J, with 12 bases in between. This CDR3 has 15 amino acids. From germline, CDR1 is MNHEY and CDR2 SVGAGI. CDR3 sequence: CASSYENPSNSPLHF. CDR3 nucleotide sequence: TGTGCCAGCAGTTACGAGAATCCCAGCAATTCACCCCTCCACTTT.

This chain's CDR3 is CASSPGLGYEQYF. The DNA for the CDR3 is TGTGCCAGCAGTCCGGGACTGGGCTACGAGCAGTACTTC. The chain employs TRBV28 and TRBJ2-7; D perhaps matches TRBD2 (6 bases). CDR1 and CDR2 (germline): MDHEN, SYDVKM. The CDR3 runs to 13 residues. Trimming pared 5 bases from V and 3 bases from J, leaving 11 bases between.

The V and J genes are TRBV19 and TRBJ2-1; tentatively, D is TRBD1 (6 bases). V shed 5 bases and J shed 4 bases, with 9 bases lying between them. This CDR3 is 13 amino acids long. The germline CDR1 and CDR2 sequences are LNHDA and SQIVND (reference sequence). The CDR3 DNA reads TGTGCCAGTAGTCCTGGACAGTACAATGAGCAGTTCTTC. This gives the protein CASSPGQYNEQFF.

The CDR3 region is CASSPITGFGTGSDTQYF. CDR3 DNA sequence: TGTGCCAGCAGCCCCATAACAGGGTTCGGCACCGGTTCAGATACGCAGTATTTT. The rearrangement links TRBV14 to TRBJ2-3, with D possibly matching TRBD1 (6 bases). In germline, CDR1 is SGHDN, CDR2 FVKESK. Trimming removed 4 bases from V and 4 bases from J, with 24 bases in between. The CDR3 consists of 18 residues.

The chain couples TRBV5-1 to TRBJ2-5; no definite D call. CDR3 length: 14 amino acids. The germline CDR1 and CDR2 sequences are SGHRS and YFSETQ. V was cut by 1 base and J by 0 bases, with 7 bases left in between. DNA for the CDR3: TGCGCCAGCAGCTTGAGGTCAGACCAAGAGACCCAGTACTTC. It is translated as CASSLRSDQETQYF.

The chain uses TRBV5-1 and TRBJ1-4; the D is unclear. The CDR3 is 15 amino acids. V was shortened by 3 bases and J by 8 bases, with 17 bases between the two germline ends. Germline CDR1 SGHRS, CDR2 YFSETQ. Written as DNA, the CDR3 is TGCGCCAGCAGCTATCGGCCGGGGTCGGGCGAAAAACTGTTTTTT. Protein product: CASSYRPGSGEKLFF.

This chain links TRBV29-1 with TRBJ2-1, with a tentative D call TRBD2 (5 bases). CDR1 and CDR2 (germline): SQVTM, ANQGSEA. V lost 6 bases and J 10 bases, leaving 13 bases between the germline ends. The CDR3 contains 11 residues. The CDR3 here is CSVAGEREQFF. Written as DNA, the CDR3 is TGCAGCGTGGCTGGGGAGCGGGAGCAGTTCTTC.

Only one count was recorded for this clone. The chain has TRBV5-5 and TRBJ1-5; D perhaps matches TRBD1 (6 bases). CDR1 is SGHKS, CDR2 YYEKEE, per germline (reference sequence). This CDR3 is built from 15 residues. V was shortened by 0 bases and J by 9 bases, with 16 bases between the two germline ends. The DNA of the CDR3 is TGTGCCAGCAGCTTGGAGACAGGAGAATGGTGGCCCCAGCATTTT. As protein: CASSLETGEWWPQHF. Drawing the rest from reference TRBV5-5 and TRBJ1-5, the complete variable domain is DAGVTQSPTHLIKTRGQQVTLRCSPISGHKSVSWYQQVLGQGPQFIFQYYEKEERGRGNFPDRFSARQFPNYSSELNVNALLLGDSALYLCASSLETGEWWPQHFGDGTRLSIL.

The chain links TRBV7-9 to TRBJ1-1, with TRBD1 matching over 7 bases. V lost 5 bases to trimming and J lost 6 bases; unmatched junction nucleotides: 6. CDR1 is SEHNR, CDR2 FQNEAQ, per germline (reference sequence). The CDR3 sequence is 13 residues long. CDR3 in amino acids: CASSPIDRAEAFF. The CDR3 coding sequence is TGTGCCAGCAGCCCAATTGACAGGGCTGAAGCTTTCTTT.

The chain recombines TRBV18 with TRBJ2-7; 7 nucleotides align to TRBD1. There are 12 residues in the CDR3. Germline assignment: CDR1 KGHSH and CDR2 LQKENI. The V segment lost 3 bases and the J segment 7 bases; nucleotides outside the gene matches: 3. In DNA, the CDR3 is TGTGCCAGCTCACCCCTGGACAGGGAGCAGTACTTC. Protein product: CASSPLDREQYF.

This chain uses TRBV25-1 with TRBJ2-2; tentatively, D is TRBD1 or TRBD2 (5 bases each). The V end was cut by 6 bases, the J end by 6 bases, with 20 bases between. Germline lookup yields CDR1 MGHDK and CDR2 SYGVNS. The CDR3 is made up of 16 amino acids. The CDR3 nucleotides read TGTGCCAGCAGCGCGGAGGCAGGGAATCCCGCCGGGGAGCTGTTTTTT. As protein: CASSAEAGNPAGELFF.